Sequencing of this T cell receptor beta chain was carried out in a study of CD4 and CD8 cells across lung adenocarcinoma regions. Trimming stripped 1 base from V and 7 bases from J, with 19 bases between. This CDR3 region has 16 residues. Germline CDR1 and CDR2: SGHTA and FQGNSA. The patients had localized lung adenocarcinoma, a non-small cell subtype. MiXCR was run by TCRdb on the PCR reads, yielding one entry per CDR3 protein. In the table there are approximately 9,100 distinct CDR3 sequences, approximately 49% of which are singletons. This receptor was obtained from a male donor with lung adenocarcinoma. The CD4 and CD8 labels of this study may be unreliable. The sequenced sample was CD4+ T cells from the margin of a lung tumor. The chain links TRBV7-2 to TRBJ1-2; D ambiguous. DNA for the CDR3: TGTGCCAGCAGCTTAGGGGTGGGGAGAGTTGCGGCTGGCTACACCTTC. Translated, it gives CASSLGVGRVAAGYTF.